This record looks at one T cell receptor beta chain sequence and its context. These data belong to a study of blood T cell repertoires in COVID-19. Overall study context: Sites in the United States, Italy and Spain provided acute and convalescent COVID-19 samples. From T cells, B-cell-depleted T cells, or PBMCs came the material, which was cDNA or gDNA.

Germline CDR1 reads SGHAT; CDR2 reads FQNNGV. J gave up 10 bases and V 4 bases, and 3 bases lay outside the gene matches. The CDR3 consists of 13 residues. The Seattle patients joined while their infection was active and were tracked longitudinally afterward. Per the authors' pipeline: Estimates of nucleated cell counts were drawn from the amplification of reference gene primers. Sequenced by immunoSEQ multiplex PCR; TCRdb stores in-frame clones only, minus some. D and trimming were read from the DNA, whereas the V and J calls and clone size are those reported in that table. Here the sample spans 310,000 or so clones, about nine tenths being singletons.

Input material: peripheral blood. The receptor comes from a woman in her 30s with COVID-19, enrolled during active disease. The V gene is TRBV11-2, the J gene TRBJ2-7, with TRBD2 identical over 14 bases. In DNA form, the CDR3 reads TGTGCCAGCAGCTGGGGACTAGCGGGAGACCAGTACTTC. This codes for CASSWGLAGDQYF. The whole variable domain, filled in from reference TRBV11-2 and TRBJ2-7, reads EAGVAQSPRYKIIEKRQSVAFWCNPISGHATLYWYQQILGQGPKLLIQFQNNGVVDDSQLPKDRFSAERLKGVDSTLKIQPAKLEDSAVYLCASSWGLAGDQYFGPGTRLTVT.